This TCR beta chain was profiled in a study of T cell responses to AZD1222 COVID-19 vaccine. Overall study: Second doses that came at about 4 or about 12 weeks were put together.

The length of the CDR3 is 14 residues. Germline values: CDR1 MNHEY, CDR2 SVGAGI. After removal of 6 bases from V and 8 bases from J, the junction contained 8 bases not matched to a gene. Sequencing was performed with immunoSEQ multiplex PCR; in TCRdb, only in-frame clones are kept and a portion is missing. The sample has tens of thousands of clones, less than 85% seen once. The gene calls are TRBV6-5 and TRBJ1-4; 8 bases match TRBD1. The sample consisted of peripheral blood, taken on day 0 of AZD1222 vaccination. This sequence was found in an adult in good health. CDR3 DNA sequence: TGTGCCAGCAGCCAACAGGGGGAGGGGGAAAAACTGTTTTTT. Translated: CASSQQGEGEKLFF.